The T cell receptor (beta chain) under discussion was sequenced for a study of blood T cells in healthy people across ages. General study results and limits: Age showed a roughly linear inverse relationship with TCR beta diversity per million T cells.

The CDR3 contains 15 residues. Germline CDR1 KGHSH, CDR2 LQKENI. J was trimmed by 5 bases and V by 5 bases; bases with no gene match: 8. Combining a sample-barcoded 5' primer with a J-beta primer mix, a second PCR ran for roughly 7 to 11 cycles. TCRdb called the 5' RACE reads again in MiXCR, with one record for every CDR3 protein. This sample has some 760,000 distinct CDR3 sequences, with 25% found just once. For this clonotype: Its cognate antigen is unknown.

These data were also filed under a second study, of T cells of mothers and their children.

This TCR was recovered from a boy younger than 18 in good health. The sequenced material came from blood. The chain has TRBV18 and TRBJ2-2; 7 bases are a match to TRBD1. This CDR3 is CASSAGTALTGELFF. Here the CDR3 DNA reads TGTGCCAGCTCAGCAGGGACAGCGCTTACCGGGGAGCTGTTTTTT.